A selection of T cell receptor beta chains follows, all from one sample in a study of early T cells in non-severe SARS-CoV-2 infection. One entry per CDR3 protein results from TCRdb running MiXCR on the 5' RACE reads. Of tens of thousands of distinct CDR3 sequences listed, approximately 13% are singletons. Sequencing was performed on whole blood. These receptors were taken from an adult who was a healthcare worker with PCR-confirmed SARS-CoV-2 infection or an uninfected control (not recorded which). CDR3s include the opening cysteine and the closing phenylalanine or tryptophan. The D gene is left open where the match is weak. Not all rows give a size; the values are once, few, many and, for expanded clones, a class.

>TRBV10-3|TRBJ1-6|-|many
CAISGPGFDSPLHF
TGTGCCATCAGTGGGCCCGGTTTTGATTCACCCCTCCACTTT
>TRBV7-2|TRBJ2-6|-|-
CASSLFHGGYLGANVLTF
TGTGCCAGCAGCTTATTTCACGGGGGTTATCTTGGGGCCAACGTCCTGACTTTC
>TRBV19|TRBJ2-1|TRBD1|-
CASMPPGQGGGKQFF
TGTGCCAGTATGCCTCCGGGACAGGGCGGTGGGAAGCAGTTCTTC
>TRBV12-3/TRBV12-4|TRBJ2-1|TRBD2|few
CASVLAGPFSYNEQFF
TGTGCCAGCGTCCTAGCGGGCCCTTTCTCCTACAATGAGCAGTTCTTC
>TRBV7-9|TRBJ2-3|TRBD1|-
CASSQQPGQVPDTQYF
TGTGCCAGCAGCCAACAACCGGGACAGGTCCCAGATACGCAGTATTTT
>TRBV10-3|TRBJ2-4|-|many
CAISESHGGIGNQYF
TGTGCCATCAGTGAGTCTCATGGTGGGATTGGAAATCAGTACTTC
>TRBV20-1|TRBJ1-1|-|-
CSASRRGGTEAFF
TGCAGTGCTAGCCGAAGAGGGGGCACTGAAGCTTTCTTT
>TRBV29-1|TRBJ1-4|-|few
CSARNEKLFF
TGCAGCGCACGTAATGAAAAACTGTTTTTT
>TRBV29-1|TRBJ2-6|-|-
CSVETGAGANVLTF
TGCAGCGTTGAAACTGGAGCTGGGGCCAACGTCCTGACTTTC
>TRBV20-1|TRBJ2-2|-|once
CSARASENTGELFF
TGCAGTGCTAGGGCTAGCGAGAACACCGGGGAGCTGTTTTTT
>TRBV12-3/TRBV12-4|TRBJ2-3|TRBD1|many
CASSFEGAPSPDTQYF
TGTGCCAGCAGTTTTGAGGGGGCTCCGAGCCCAGATACGCAGTATTTT
>TRBV7-9|TRBJ1-4|TRBD1|few
CASSWTGLNEKLFF
TGTGCCAGCAGTTGGACAGGGCTTAATGAAAAACTGTTTTTT
>TRBV20-1|TRBJ2-2|TRBD2|few
CSASTPSGNTGELFF
TGCAGTGCTAGTACGCCTAGCGGGAACACCGGGGAGCTGTTTTTT
>TRBV19|TRBJ1-2|TRBD1|many
CASNRGAEGYTF
TGTGCCAGCAACAGGGGAGCGGAGGGCTACACCTTC
>TRBV7-6|TRBJ2-1|-|-
CASSYGLSSYNEQFF
TGTGCCAGCAGTTACGGACTGAGCTCCTACAATGAGCAGTTCTTC
>TRBV20-1|TRBJ1-5|TRBD1|-
CSARTQGASYQPQHF
TGCAGTGCTAGAACTCAGGGGGCGAGCTATCAGCCCCAGCATTTT
>TRBV21-1|TRBJ1-1|-|many
CASSLVGEAFF
TGTGCCAGCAGCCTGGTCGGCGAAGCTTTCTTT
>TRBV7-2|TRBJ2-3|TRBD2|-
CASSSLAPAGLARADTQYF
TGTGCCAGCAGCTCCCTCGCACCCGCGGGACTAGCGCGAGCAGATACGCAGTATTTT
>TRBV7-8|TRBJ1-1|-|few
CASSLATNTEAFF
TGTGCCAGCAGCTTAGCAACGAACACTGAAGCTTTCTTT
>TRBV13|TRBJ2-7|TRBD1|-
CASSLLDRGFEQYF
TGTGCCAGCAGCTTACTAGACAGGGGTTTCGAGCAGTACTTC
>TRBV2|TRBJ2-1|-|many
CASSGGRFPNRSSYNEQFF
TGTGCCAGCAGTGGGGGCCGGTTCCCCAACAGGAGCTCCTACAATGAGCAGTTCTTC
>TRBV7-9|TRBJ2-5|-|-
CASSLRAGQETQYF
TGTGCCAGCAGCTTACGGGCGGGACAAGAGACCCAGTACTTC
>TRBV10-1|TRBJ2-1|TRBD1|few
CASSATQGSYNEQFF
TGCGCCAGCAGTGCGACACAGGGGTCCTACAATGAGCAGTTCTTC
>TRBV6-5|TRBJ1-5|TRBD1|few
CASRDRSTLDQPQHF
TGTGCCAGCAGGGACAGGAGTACTCTTGATCAGCCCCAGCATTTT
>TRBV6-2/TRBV6-3|TRBJ2-7|-|-
CASSYELWGRQYF
TGTGCCAGCAGTTATGAGCTTTGGGGGAGGCAGTACTTC
>TRBV12-3/TRBV12-4|TRBJ2-5|TRBD1|few
CASSVDRGKETQYF
TGTGCCAGCAGTGTAGACAGGGGGAAAGAGACCCAGTACTTC
>TRBV21-1|TRBJ1-2|-|few
CASSKFRLEGLNGYTF
TGTGCCAGCAGCAAATTCCGCTTAGAGGGACTGAATGGCTACACCTTC
>TRBV27|TRBJ2-5|-|many
CASSLTGEETQYF
TGTGCCAGCAGTTTGACGGGGGAAGAGACCCAGTACTTC
>TRBV20-1|TRBJ2-1|TRBD1|few
CSAGGGTGPHEQFF
TGCAGTGCGGGAGGAGGGACAGGGCCCCATGAGCAGTTCTTC
>TRBV19|TRBJ2-4|-|-
CASSSEGGKNIQYF
TGTGCCAGTAGTTCTGAGGGGGGCAAAAACATTCAGTACTTC
>TRBV20-1|TRBJ2-7|TRBD2|-
CSATRREGADEQYF
TGCAGTGCTACCCGAAGGGAGGGCGCGGACGAGCAGTACTTC
>TRBV5-1|TRBJ2-1|-|many
CASSSKKHLNSYNEQFF
TGCGCCAGCAGCTCCAAAAAACATCTCAATTCCTACAATGAGCAGTTCTTC
>TRBV3-1|TRBJ2-3|-|-
CASSQGRRGTSSTDTQYF
TGTGCCAGCAGCCAAGGGCGTCGCGGGACATCTAGCACAGATACGCAGTATTTT
>TRBV6-6|TRBJ2-7|-|few
CASSLGSRYEQYF
TGTGCCAGCAGTCTCGGCAGTCGCTACGAGCAGTACTTC
>TRBV28|TRBJ2-3|-|-
CATTNRGTDTQYF
TGTGCCACTACGAACCGGGGTACAGATACGCAGTATTTT
>TRBV4-2|TRBJ2-7|TRBD2|few
CASSHRGAGITYEQYF
TGTGCCAGCAGCCATCGGGGAGCGGGGATTACCTACGAGCAGTACTTC
>TRBV29-1|TRBJ2-1|-|-
CSVERRGGINEQFF
TGCAGCGTTGAGCGAAGAGGAGGGATTAATGAGCAGTTCTTC
>TRBV13|TRBJ2-2|TRBD1|few
CASSPRTGGYTGELFF
TGTGCCAGCAGCCCACGGACAGGGGGATATACCGGGGAGCTGTTTTTT
>TRBV7-8|TRBJ1-2|-|-
CASSLGGHTFGYGYTF
TGTGCCAGCAGCTTAGGGGGACATACCTTCGGCTATGGCTACACCTTC
>TRBV12-3/TRBV12-4|TRBJ2-7|TRBD1|many
CASTPGQAYEQYF
TGTGCCAGCACCCCGGGACAGGCCTACGAGCAGTACTTC
>TRBV29-1|TRBJ2-5|TRBD1|few
CSVADRDQETQYF
TGCAGCGTAGCCGACAGGGACCAAGAGACCCAGTACTTC
>TRBV18|TRBJ2-7|TRBD2|few
CASSPLPGLATKGTYEQYF
TGTGCCAGCTCACCACTACCGGGACTAGCGACCAAAGGAACCTACGAGCAGTACTTC
>TRBV2|TRBJ1-2|-|few
CASSPTGGYTF
TGTGCCAGCAGCCCGACAGGCGGCTACACCTTC
>TRBV28|TRBJ1-5|TRBD1|-
CASIDWGQVAQPQHF
TGTGCCAGCATCGATTGGGGACAGGTGGCTCAGCCCCAGCATTTT
>TRBV5-1|TRBJ2-1|-|-
CASSLLGGNLGNEQFF
TGCGCCAGCAGCTTGTTAGGCGGGAATCTTGGAAATGAGCAGTTCTTC
>TRBV10-3|TRBJ1-2|TRBD1|many
CAASGTAYGYTF
TGTGCCGCCTCCGGGACAGCTTATGGCTACACCTTC
>TRBV30|TRBJ2-7|-|many
CAWSVGAGLSEQYF
TGTGCCTGGAGTGTAGGGGCAGGACTTTCCGAGCAGTACTTC
>TRBV29-1|TRBJ2-7|-|few
CSVRGYEQYF
TGCAGCGTTCGAGGGTACGAGCAGTACTTC